What follows are 5 T cell receptor beta chains derived from one specimen sequenced in a study of shared clonotypes between healthy human individuals. Here immunoSEQ multiplex PCR was the method, and the copy in TCRdb shows in-frame clones only, minus some. The sample contains about 120,000 clones, approximately 70% of which appear only once. Sequencing was performed on memory CD8+ T cells sorted from blood. Subset in this sample: CD45RO+ cells pooled with CCR7-negative TemRA cells. Receptor source: a woman aged 25-40 years in good health.

The chain combines TRBV28 with TRBJ1-2; D remains ambiguous. This CDR3 contains 14 residues. Trimming removed 7 bases at V and 5 bases at J, with 17 bases between. CDR1 MDHEN and CDR2 SYDVKM come from the germline V gene. This CDR3 reads CASTLLTESYGYTF. CDR3 DNA: TGTGCCAGCACCCTCTTGACGGAGTCTTATGGCTACACCTTC.

V usage is TRBV28 and J usage is TRBJ1-4, with 7 bases matching TRBD1. J lost 7 bases, V lost 7 bases, and 9 bases had no gene match. Germline CDR1 MDHEN, CDR2 SYDVKM. This CDR3 is built from 14 residues. The CDR3 DNA follows: TGTGCCAGCATCATGACAGGGTTTGGTGAAAAACTGTTTTTT. Encoded protein: CASIMTGFGEKLFF.

V is TRBV4-1 and J is TRBJ2-5, with 7 nucleotides matching TRBD1. V shed 2 bases, J shed 0 bases, and the junction held 9 bases outside the gene matches. This CDR3 region has 17 residues. The V gene's germline CDR1 is MGHRA and CDR2 YSYEKL. DNA for the CDR3: TGCGCCAGCAGCCAAACCTACGGGACAGCTGACCAAGAGACCCAGTACTTC. It is translated as CASSQTYGTADQETQYF.

The V call is TRBV2, the J call TRBJ2-5; D not certain. CDR3 length: 14 amino acids. V lost 3 bases and J 5 bases, leaving 13 bases between the germline ends. Looked up from germline, CDR1 is SNHLY and CDR2 is FYNNEI. CDR3 DNA: TGTGCCAGCAGTGACTTTGTGAGCTGGGAGACCCAGTACTTC. This translates into CASSDFVSWETQYF.

V and J are TRBV28 and TRBJ1-4, with D perhaps matching TRBD1 (6 bases). Trimming took off 4 bases at V and 6 bases at J, with 12 bases between the two ends. The CDR3 covers 14 residues. Germline V lookup: CDR1 MDHEN, CDR2 SYDVKM. As DNA, the CDR3 is TGTGCCAGCAGTTCTCCGACAGGTGATGAAAAACTGTTTTTT. Protein product: CASSSPTGDEKLFF.